The clone carrying this T cell receptor (beta chain) was seen a few times. This CDR3 region has 18 residues. Germline CDR1 LGHNT, CDR2 FRNRAP. The V gene end was trimmed by 4 bases and the J gene end by 0 bases; junction bases not matched to a gene: 15. These data are taken from a study of blood T cell repertoires in COVID-19. Study-wide context: COVID-19 samples collected from the United States, Italy and Spain covered acute and convalescent phases. The analysed material was cDNA or gDNA that came from T cells, B-cell-depleted T cells, or PBMCs.

In the source study's methods: From reference gene primer amplification, estimates of nucleated cell counts were derived. The data were produced by immunoSEQ multiplex PCR, yet TCRdb's version contains in-frame clones alone and is incomplete. The D gene and trimming were derived from the DNA, and the V and J assignments and clone size from that table. The sample lists 100,000 to 150,000 clones, around nine tenths seen once, with roughly 18% in the top ten. This TCR was sampled from a man aged 45-65 years with active or convalescent COVID-19. The chain recombines TRBV12-5 with TRBJ2-7, with 7 bases fitting TRBD1. The sample comprised peripheral blood. CDR3 in amino acids: CASGSRLNRQGDSYEQYF. The CDR3 nucleotides read TGTGCTAGTGGTTCCCGTCTTAATAGACAGGGTGACTCCTACGAGCAGTACTTC.